This TCR beta chain came from a study of blood T cell repertoires in COVID-19. Study as a whole: Acute and convalescent COVID-19 samples came from the United States, Italy and Spain. Nucleic acid was either cDNA or gDNA, and it came from T cells, B-cell-depleted T cells, or PBMCs.

How the authors handled the data: Reference gene primer amplification yielded estimated nucleated cell counts. TCRdb's copy holds only in-frame clones and misses some; the assay was immunoSEQ multiplex PCR. V and J calls and clone size are given by that table; D and trimming were obtained from the DNA. The top ten clones hold roughly 15% of a sample with 87,000 or so clones, over 80% of them seen once. Material for sequencing was peripheral blood. The receptor was isolated from a woman aged 80 or over with active or convalescent COVID-19.

The CDR3: CASRRGAEEAKGYTF. In nucleotides, the CDR3 is TGTGCCAGCCGCCGCGGGGCAGAAGAGGCGAAGGGCTACACCTTC. The chain uses TRBV19 and TRBJ1-2, with D possibly being TRBD1 (5 bases). The CDR3 has 15 residues. CDR1 is LNHDA, CDR2 SQIVND, per germline (reference sequence). Between the trimmed V and J ends, which lost 9 bases and 8 bases, there was a span of 25 bases.